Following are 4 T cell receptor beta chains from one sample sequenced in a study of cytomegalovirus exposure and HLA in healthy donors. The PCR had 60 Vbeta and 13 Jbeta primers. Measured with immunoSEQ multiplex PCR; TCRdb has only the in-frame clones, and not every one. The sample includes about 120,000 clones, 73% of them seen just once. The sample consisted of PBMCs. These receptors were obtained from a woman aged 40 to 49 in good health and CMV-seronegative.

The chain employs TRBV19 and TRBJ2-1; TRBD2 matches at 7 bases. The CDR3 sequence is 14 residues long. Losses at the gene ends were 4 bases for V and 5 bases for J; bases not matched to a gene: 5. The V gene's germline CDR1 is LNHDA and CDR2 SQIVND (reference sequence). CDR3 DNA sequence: TGTGCCAGTAGTAGACTAGCAGAAAACAATGAGCAGTTCTTC. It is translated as CASSRLAENNEQFF.

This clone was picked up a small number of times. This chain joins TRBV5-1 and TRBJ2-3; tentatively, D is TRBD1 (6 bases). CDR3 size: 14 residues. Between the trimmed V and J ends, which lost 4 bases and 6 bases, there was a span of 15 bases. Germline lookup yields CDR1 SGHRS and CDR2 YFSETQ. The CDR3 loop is CASSGVRGKDTQYF. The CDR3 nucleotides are TGCGCCAGCAGCGGGGTTAGGGGGAAGGATACGCAGTATTTT.

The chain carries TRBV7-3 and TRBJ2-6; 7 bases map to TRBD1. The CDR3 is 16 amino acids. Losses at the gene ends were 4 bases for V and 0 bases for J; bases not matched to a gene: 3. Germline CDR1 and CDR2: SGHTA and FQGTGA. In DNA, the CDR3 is TGTGCCAGCAGCTCGACAGGGAACTCTGGGGCCAACGTCCTGACTTTC. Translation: CASSSTGNSGANVLTF.

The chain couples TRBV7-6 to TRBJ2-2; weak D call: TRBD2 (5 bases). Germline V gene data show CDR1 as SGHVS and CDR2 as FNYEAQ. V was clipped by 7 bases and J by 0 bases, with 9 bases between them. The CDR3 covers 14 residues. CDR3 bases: TGTGCCAGCAAAGAGCGGTCGAACACCGGGGAGCTGTTTTTT. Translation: CASKERSNTGELFF.